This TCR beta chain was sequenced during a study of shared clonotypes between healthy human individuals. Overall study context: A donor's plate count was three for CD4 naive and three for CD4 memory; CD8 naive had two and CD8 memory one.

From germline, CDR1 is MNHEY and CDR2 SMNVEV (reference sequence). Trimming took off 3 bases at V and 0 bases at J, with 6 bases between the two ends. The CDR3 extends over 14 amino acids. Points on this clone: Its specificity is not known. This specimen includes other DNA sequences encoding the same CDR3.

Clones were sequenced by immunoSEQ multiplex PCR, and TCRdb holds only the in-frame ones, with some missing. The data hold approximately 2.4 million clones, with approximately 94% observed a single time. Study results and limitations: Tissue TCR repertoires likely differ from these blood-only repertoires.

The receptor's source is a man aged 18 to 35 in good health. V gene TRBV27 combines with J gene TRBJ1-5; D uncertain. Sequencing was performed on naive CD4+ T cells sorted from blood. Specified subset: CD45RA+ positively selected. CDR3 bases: TGTGCCAGCAGTTTCCGCTATAGCAATCAGCCCCAGCATTTT. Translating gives CASSFRYSNQPQHF.